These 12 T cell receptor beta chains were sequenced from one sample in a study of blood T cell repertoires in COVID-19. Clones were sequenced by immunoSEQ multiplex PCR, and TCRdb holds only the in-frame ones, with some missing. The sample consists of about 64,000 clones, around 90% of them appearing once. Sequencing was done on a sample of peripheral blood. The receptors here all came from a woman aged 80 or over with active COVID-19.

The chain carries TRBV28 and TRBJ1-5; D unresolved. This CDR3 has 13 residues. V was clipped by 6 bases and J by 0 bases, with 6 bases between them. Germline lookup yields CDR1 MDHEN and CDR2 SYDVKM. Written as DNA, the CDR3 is TGTGCCAGCAGGGTCTATAGCAATCAGCCCCAGCATTTT. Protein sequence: CASRVYSNQPQHF.

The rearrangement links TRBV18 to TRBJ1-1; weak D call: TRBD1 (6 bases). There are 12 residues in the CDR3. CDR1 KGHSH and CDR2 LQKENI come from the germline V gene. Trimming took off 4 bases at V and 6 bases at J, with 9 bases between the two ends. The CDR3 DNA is TGTGCCAGCTCACGCACAGGGTCTGAAGCTTTCTTT. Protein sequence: CASSRTGSEAFF.

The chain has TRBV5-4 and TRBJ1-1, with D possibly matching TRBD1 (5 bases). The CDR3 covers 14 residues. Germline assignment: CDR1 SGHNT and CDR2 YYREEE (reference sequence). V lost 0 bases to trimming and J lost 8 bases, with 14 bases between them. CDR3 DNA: TGTGCCAGCAGCTTGGCTGCCCTCGGGGGGGAAGCTTTCTTT. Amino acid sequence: CASSLAALGGEAFF.

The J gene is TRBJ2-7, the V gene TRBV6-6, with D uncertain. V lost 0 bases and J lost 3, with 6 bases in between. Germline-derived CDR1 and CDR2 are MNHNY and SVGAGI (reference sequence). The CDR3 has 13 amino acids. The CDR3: CASSYSGDYEQYV. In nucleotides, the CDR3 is TGTGCCAGCAGTTACTCGGGCGACTACGAGCAGTACGTC.

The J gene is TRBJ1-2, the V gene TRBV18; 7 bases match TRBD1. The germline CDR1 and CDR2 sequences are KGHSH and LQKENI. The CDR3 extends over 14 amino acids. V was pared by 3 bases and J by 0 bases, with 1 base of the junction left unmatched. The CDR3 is CASSPGQANYGYTF. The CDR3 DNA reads TGTGCCAGCTCACCCGGACAGGCTAACTATGGCTACACCTTC.

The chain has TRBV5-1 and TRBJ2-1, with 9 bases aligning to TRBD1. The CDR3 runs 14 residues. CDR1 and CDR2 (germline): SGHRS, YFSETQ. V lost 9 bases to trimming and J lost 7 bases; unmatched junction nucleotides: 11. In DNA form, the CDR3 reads TGCGCCACCACCCGGACAGGGGCGGGTAATGAGCAGTTCTTC. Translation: CATTRTGAGNEQFF. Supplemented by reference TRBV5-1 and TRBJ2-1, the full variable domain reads KAGVTQTPRYLIKTRGQQVTLSCSPISGHRSVSWYQQTPGQGLQFLFEYFSETQRNKGNFPGRFSGRQFSNSRSEMNVSTLELGDSALYLCATTRTGAGNEQFFGPGTRLTVL.

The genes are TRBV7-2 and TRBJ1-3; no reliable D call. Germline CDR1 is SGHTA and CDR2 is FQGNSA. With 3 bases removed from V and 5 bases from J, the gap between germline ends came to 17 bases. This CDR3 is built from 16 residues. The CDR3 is CASSFLVSKLRNTIYF. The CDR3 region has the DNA TGTGCCAGCAGCTTCCTCGTTAGTAAACTCAGAAACACCATATATTTT.

The CDR3 loop is CASSMDRRYGYTF. DNA for the CDR3: TGTGCCAGCAGCATGGACAGGCGGTATGGCTACACCTTC. The gene calls are TRBV11-2 and TRBJ1-2, with TRBD1 matching 7 bases. Germline V gene lookup returns CDR1 SGHAT and CDR2 FQNNGV. Trimming at V came to 5 bases and at J to 5 bases, leaving 5 bases not matched to a gene. The CDR3 is made up of 13 amino acids. The whole variable domain, filled in from reference TRBV11-2 and TRBJ1-2, reads EAGVAQSPRYKIIEKRQSVAFWCNPISGHATLYWYQQILGQGPKLLIQFQNNGVVDDSQLPKDRFSAERLKGVDSTLKIQPAKLEDSAVYLCASSMDRRYGYTFGSGTRLTVV.

The DNA of the CDR3 is TGTGCCAGCAGCCCGCCCGGGAGGGGGTCAGATACGCAGTATTTT. This sequence encodes CASSPPGRGSDTQYF. V is TRBV11-2 and J is TRBJ2-3, with TRBD2 matching over 8 bases. V gave up 5 bases and J gave up 4 bases; unmatched junction bases: 8. This CDR3 is 15 amino acids long. Germline-derived CDR1 and CDR2 are SGHAT and FQNNGV.

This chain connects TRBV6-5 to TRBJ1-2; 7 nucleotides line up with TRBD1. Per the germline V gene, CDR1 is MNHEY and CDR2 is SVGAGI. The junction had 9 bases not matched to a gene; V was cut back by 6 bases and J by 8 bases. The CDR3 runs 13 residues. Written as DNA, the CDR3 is TGTGCCAGCAGCGAGACAGGGAGCTTCGGCTACACCTTC. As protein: CASSETGSFGYTF.

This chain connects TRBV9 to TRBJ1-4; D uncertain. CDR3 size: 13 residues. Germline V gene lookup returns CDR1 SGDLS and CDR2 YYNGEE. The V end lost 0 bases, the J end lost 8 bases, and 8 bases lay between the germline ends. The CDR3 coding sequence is TGTGCCAGCAGCGTAGGGTCCGAGGAAAAACTGTTTTTT. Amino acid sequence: CASSVGSEEKLFF.

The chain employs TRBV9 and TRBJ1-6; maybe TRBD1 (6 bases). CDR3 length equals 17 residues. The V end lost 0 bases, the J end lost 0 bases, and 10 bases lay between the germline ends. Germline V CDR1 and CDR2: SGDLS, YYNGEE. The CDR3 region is CASSVEQGFSYNSPLHF. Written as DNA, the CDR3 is TGTGCCAGCAGCGTAGAACAGGGATTCTCCTATAATTCACCCCTCCACTTT.